These 17 T cell receptor beta chains were sequenced from one sample in a study of blood T cell repertoires in COVID-19. TCRdb keeps only in-frame clones here, not all; method: immunoSEQ multiplex PCR. The table lists roughly 130,000 clones, approximately 83% of them singletons. The sample comprised peripheral blood. The receptor set was obtained from a woman aged 70-85 years with acute or convalescent COVID-19.

This chain links TRBV6-1 with TRBJ2-3; 8 positions match TRBD2. From germline, CDR1 is MNHNS and CDR2 SASEGT. Trimming cost V 3 bases and J 2 bases; bases outside gene matches: 16. This CDR3 has 19 residues. The chain's CDR3 is CASSDERGGGGSVTDTQYF. The CDR3 DNA follows: TGTGCCAGCAGTGACGAACGGGGGGGCGGAGGGAGTGTCACAGATACGCAGTATTTT.

This clone was seen a handful of times. Other DNA sequences in the sample encode the same CDR3. This sequence joins TRBV7-9 and TRBJ1-2; a possible D gene is TRBD1 (6 bases). The CDR3 has 14 residues. CDR1 is SEHNR and CDR2 is FQNEAQ in the germline V gene (reference sequence). Between the trimmed V and J ends, which lost 4 bases and 4 bases, there was a span of 13 bases. The CDR3 protein is CASSSPDRAYGYTF. CDR3 nucleotides: TGTGCCAGCAGCTCACCGGACAGAGCCTATGGCTACACCTTC.

This clone was detected only once. V is TRBV11-2 and J is TRBJ2-3; TRBD2 is a possible D gene (5 bases). The CDR3 is 14 residues long. The germline V and J ends were trimmed by 0 bases and 1 base, with 5 bases remaining between them. The V gene's germline CDR1 is SGHAT and CDR2 FQNNGV. The CDR3: CASSLDSGTDTQYF. CDR3 sequence (DNA): TGTGCCAGCAGCTTAGATAGCGGCACAGATACGCAGTATTTT.

V usage is TRBV4-1 and J usage is TRBJ1-1; 7 bases line up with TRBD1. Trimming removed 2 bases from V and 0 bases from J; junction bases left unmatched: 6. CDR3 length: 16 residues. Germline assignment: CDR1 MGHRA and CDR2 YSYEKL. This chain's CDR3 is CASSQSGDRVNTEAFF. The CDR3, as DNA: TGCGCCAGCAGCCAATCGGGCGACAGGGTGAACACTGAAGCTTTCTTT.

The chain carries TRBV7-9 and TRBJ2-7, with TRBD2 matching 7 bases. The CDR3 extends over 14 amino acids. Per the germline V gene, CDR1 is SEHNR and CDR2 is FQNEAQ (reference sequence). Losses at the gene ends were 8 bases for V and 3 bases for J; bases not matched to a gene: 10. CDR3 loop: CASASGLAVYEQYF. CDR3 in DNA: TGTGCCAGCGCCAGCGGCCTAGCGGTCTACGAGCAGTACTTC.

The chain couples TRBV30 to TRBJ2-5; D is possibly TRBD1 (6 bases). This CDR3 region has 13 residues. Germline V gives CDR1 GTSNPN, CDR2 SVGIG (reference sequence). With 0 bases removed from V and 5 bases from J, the gap between germline ends came to 10 bases. CDR3 sequence: CAWSVQGIETQYF. Here the CDR3 DNA reads TGTGCCTGGAGTGTACAGGGTATTGAGACCCAGTACTTC.

The rearrangement uses TRBV5-6 and TRBJ2-1; the D gene is possibly TRBD2 (7 bases). The CDR3 is 16 residues long. V was trimmed by 4 bases and J by 5 bases, leaving 19 bases between them. The germline gives CDR1 SGHDT, CDR2 YYEEEE. The CDR3 region has the DNA TGTGCCAGCAGCCTGATGGGAGGGGGAAAAGACAATGAGCAGTTCTTC. Translation gives CASSLMGGGKDNEQFF.

A note on this clone: The same CDR3 arises from other DNA sequences in this sample as well. The chain combines TRBV12-3 or TRBV12-4 with TRBJ2-3, with D uncertain. V shed 4 bases and J shed 5 bases, with 4 bases lying between them. This CDR3 has 11 amino acids. CDR3 sequence reads: CASSSLDTQYF. The CDR3 DNA reads as TGTGCCAGCAGTTCCCTAGATACGCAGTATTTT.

This clone was picked up one time. The J gene is TRBJ2-2, the V gene TRBV29-1, with D possibly matching TRBD1 (7 bases). V was cut by 5 bases and J by 6 bases, with 10 bases left in between. Germline V CDR1 and CDR2: SQVTM, ANQGSEA. The CDR3 totals 12 residues. The CDR3 region has the DNA TGCAGCGTTCGGAGGGGGCCCGGGGAGCTGTTTTTT. Protein: CSVRRGPGELFF.

The chain carries TRBV6-6 and TRBJ1-3; maybe TRBD1 (6 bases). CDR1 MNHNY and CDR2 SVGAGI come from the germline V gene (reference sequence). Trimming cost V 0 bases and J 0 bases, with 9 bases left between them. The CDR3 consists of 16 residues. CDR3 nucleotide sequence: TGTGCCAGCAGTTACTCGAGAGGGGGCTCTGGAAACACCATATATTTT. Translating gives CASSYSRGGSGNTIYF.

The V and J genes are TRBV11-3 and TRBJ1-1; D is ambiguous. The CDR3 is 12 amino acids. Germline CDR1 reads SGHNT; CDR2 reads YENEEA. With 3 bases removed from V and 7 bases from J, the gap between germline ends came to 9 bases. CDR3 loop: CASSLPGGEAFF. For the CDR3, the DNA is TGTGCCAGCAGCTTGCCCGGTGGTGAAGCTTTCTTT.

This clone was counted only a few times. The chain couples TRBV6-6 to TRBJ1-6; D unresolved. V lost 7 bases and J lost 9, with 10 bases in between. CDR3 length: 12 residues. Germline CDR1 is MNHNY and CDR2 is SVGAGI (reference sequence). Here the CDR3 DNA reads TGTGCCAGCAATCCCGGGAGTTCACCCCTCCACTTT. Its protein product is CASNPGSSPLHF.

The chain carries TRBV11-3 and TRBJ1-3, with D perhaps matching TRBD1 (6 bases). Germline values: CDR1 SGHNT, CDR2 YENEEA. Trimming shortened V by 0 bases and J by 4 bases, and 13 bases separated the two germline ends. The CDR3 covers 16 residues. CDR3 sequence reads: CASSLEAADRGNTIYF. CDR3 DNA sequence: TGTGCCAGCAGCTTAGAGGCTGCAGACAGGGGAAACACCATATATTTT.

This sequence joins TRBV11-2 and TRBJ2-5; no clear D. The length of the CDR3 is 13 residues. Trimming shortened V by 5 bases and J by 3 bases, and 10 bases separated the two germline ends. Looked up from germline, CDR1 is SGHAT and CDR2 is FQNNGV. The CDR3 nucleotides are TGTGCCAGCAGCGCCCCGGTCGAAGAGACCCAGTACTTC. This sequence encodes CASSAPVEETQYF. The variable domain in full, with the rest retrieved from reference TRBV11-2 and TRBJ2-5, is EAGVAQSPRYKIIEKRQSVAFWCNPISGHATLYWYQQILGQGPKLLIQFQNNGVVDDSQLPKDRFSAERLKGVDSTLKIQPAKLEDSAVYLCASSAPVEETQYFGPGTRLLVL.

This chain joins TRBV5-1 and TRBJ2-5; 8 positions agree with TRBD2. The CDR3 totals 16 residues. The J segment lost 4 bases and the V segment lost 4 bases, leaving 12 bases of the junction unmatched. Germline V CDR1 and CDR2: SGHRS, YFSETQ. As DNA, the CDR3 is TGCGCCAGCAGCCCAACGATAAGCGGGGGTGGAGAGACCCAGTACTTC. Protein sequence: CASSPTISGGGETQYF.

The chain recombines TRBV10-2 with TRBJ1-5; D is possibly TRBD1 (5 bases). V dropped 3 bases and J dropped 6 bases, with 12 bases sitting between them. The CDR3 length is 14 residues. Germline CDR1 WSHSY, CDR2 SAAADI. CDR3 DNA: TGCGCCAGCAGTGACACCCTGGGGGGTCAGCCCCAGCATTTT. Translated, it gives CASSDTLGGQPQHF.

The rearrangement joins TRBV6-5 to TRBJ1-3; 9 nucleotides agree with TRBD1. The germline CDR1 and CDR2 sequences are MNHEY and SVGAGI. V trimming: 6 bases; J trimming: 4 bases; junction bases outside the gene matches: 1. The CDR3 extends over 13 amino acids. In DNA form, the CDR3 reads TGTGCCAGCAGGGACAGGGGAGGAAACACCATATATTTT. Amino acid sequence: CASRDRGGNTIYF.